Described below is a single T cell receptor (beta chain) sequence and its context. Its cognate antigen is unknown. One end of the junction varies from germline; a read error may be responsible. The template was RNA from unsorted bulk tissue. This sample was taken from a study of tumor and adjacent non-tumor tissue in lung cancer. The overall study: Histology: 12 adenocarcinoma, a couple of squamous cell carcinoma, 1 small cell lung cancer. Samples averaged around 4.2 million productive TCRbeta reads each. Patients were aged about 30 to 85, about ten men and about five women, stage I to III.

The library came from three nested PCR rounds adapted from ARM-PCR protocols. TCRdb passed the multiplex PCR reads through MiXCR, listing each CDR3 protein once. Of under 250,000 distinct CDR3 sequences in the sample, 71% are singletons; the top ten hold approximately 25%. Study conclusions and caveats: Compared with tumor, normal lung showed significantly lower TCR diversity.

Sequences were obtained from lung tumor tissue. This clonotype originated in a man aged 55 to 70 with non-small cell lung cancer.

CDR3 in amino acids: CTSSLAGTVSCEQYF. The CDR3, as DNA: TGTACCAGCAGCTTGGCCGGTACGGTCTCCTGCGAGCAGTACTTC. V usage is TRBV5-8 and J usage is TRBJ2-7; D remains ambiguous. This CDR3 is 15 amino acids long. In germline, CDR1 is SGHTS, CDR2 YDEGEE.